One sample yielded the 31 T cell receptor beta chains listed below, sequenced in a study of blood T cell repertoires in COVID-19. Assay: immunoSEQ multiplex PCR; the TCRdb copy retains only in-frame clones and omits some. The table records roughly 97,000 clones, roughly 80% of them present only once. The sample taken for sequencing was peripheral blood. The source is a man in his fifties or sixties with acute or convalescent COVID-19.

The chain carries TRBV28 and TRBJ2-1; the match to TRBD2 covers 7 bases. Germline loops: CDR1 MDHEN, CDR2 SYDVKM. V gave up 1 base and J gave up 2 bases; unmatched junction bases: 5. This CDR3 is built from 16 residues. The CDR3 bases are TGTGCCAGCAGTTTATTAGGGAGGGGCACCTACAATGAGCAGTTCTTC. This gives the protein CASSLLGRGTYNEQFF.

The V gene is TRBV18, the J gene TRBJ1-3; no firm D call. This CDR3 is built from 15 residues. Germline assignment: CDR1 KGHSH and CDR2 LQKENI. V was clipped by 5 bases and J by 4 bases, with 15 bases between them. CDR3 amino acids: CASSERLPRGNTIYF. In DNA, the CDR3 is TGTGCCAGCTCAGAAAGACTGCCGAGGGGAAACACCATATATTTT.

The chain links TRBV4-1 to TRBJ1-2; no firm D call. This CDR3 is 14 amino acids long. CDR1 and CDR2 from the germline V gene are MGHRA and YSYEKL. V was pared by 1 base and J by 8 bases, with 14 bases between. CDR3: CASSQGLGSGGYTF. In DNA form, the CDR3 reads TGCGCCAGCAGCCAAGGCCTCGGTTCGGGGGGCTACACCTTC.

CDR3 coding DNA: TGCAGCGTTGAAGGGCAAACGGGGACATCAGAGTTCTTC. This translates into CSVEGQTGTSEFF. The chain joins TRBV29-1 to TRBJ2-1, with D tentatively TRBD1 (6 bases). Germline V gene data show CDR1 as SQVTM and CDR2 as ANQGSEA. V lost 1 base to trimming and J lost 14 bases, with 18 bases between them. CDR3 length: 13 amino acids.

The CDR3 DNA reads TGTGCCAGCAGTCCCCCGGGGGGGCCTGAAGCTTTCTTT. Translating gives CASSPPGGPEAFF. V usage is TRBV6-5 and J usage is TRBJ1-1, with D perhaps TRBD1 (6 bases). Germline-derived CDR1 and CDR2 are MNHEY and SVGAGI. With 5 bases removed from V and 6 bases from J, the gap between germline ends came to 13 bases. This CDR3 has 13 amino acids.

The chain carries TRBV7-9 and TRBJ1-1, with TRBD1 as a possible D gene (5 bases). The V gene's germline CDR1 is SEHNR and CDR2 FQNEAQ (reference sequence). Trimming left V 8 bases short and J 0 bases short, with 13 bases between. This CDR3 is built from 14 residues. CDR3 nucleotide sequence: TGTGCCAGCTTCCCTCAGGGTTTGAACACTGAAGCTTTCTTT. Protein: CASFPQGLNTEAFF.

The chain is built from TRBV6-6 and TRBJ1-1; D is unresolved. Germline V lookup: CDR1 MNHNY, CDR2 SVGAGI (reference sequence). V gave up 4 bases and J gave up 3 bases, with 9 bases separating them. The length of the CDR3 is 13 residues. The CDR3 here is CASSSRQDTEAFF. The CDR3 DNA sequence: TGTGCCAGCAGTTCAAGACAAGACACTGAAGCTTTCTTT.

The V and J genes are TRBV6-2 or TRBV6-3 and TRBJ2-7, with 7 bases identical to TRBD1. With V trimmed by 2 bases and J by 0 bases, 7 bases remained unmatched. The CDR3 runs to 16 residues. Germline V gene sequence: CDR1 MNHEY, CDR2 SVGEGT. The CDR3, as DNA: TGTGCCAGCAGTTACCCGGACAGGATGAGCTCCTACGAGCAGTACTTC. This gives the protein CASSYPDRMSSYEQYF.

The rearrangement links TRBV29-1 to TRBJ2-7; D gene ambiguous. This CDR3 comprises 11 residues. Per the germline V gene, CDR1 is SQVTM and CDR2 is ANQGSEA. The V end lost 2 bases, the J end lost 7 bases, and 9 bases lay between the germline ends. The CDR3 sequence: CSVENTEEQYF. CDR3 nucleotide sequence: TGCAGCGTTGAAAACACCGAAGAGCAGTACTTC.

Concerning this clone itself: Other DNA sequences in this sample translate to the same CDR3. The chain recombines TRBV19 with TRBJ2-7; 8 positions match TRBD2. The CDR3 contains 15 residues. CDR1 is LNHDA, CDR2 SQIVND, per germline (reference sequence). V was pared by 4 bases and J by 1 base, with 6 bases of the junction left unmatched. This chain's CDR3 is CASSTSGTSSYEQYF. In DNA form, the CDR3 reads TGTGCCAGTAGTACCTCCGGGACTAGTTCCTACGAGCAGTACTTC.

The chain has TRBV2 and TRBJ1-6; 7 bases align to TRBD1. This CDR3 comprises 16 residues. J was trimmed by 0 bases and V by 7 bases; bases with no gene match: 6. Germline CDR1 SNHLY, CDR2 FYNNEI. The CDR3 loop is CASTGQLPSYNSPLHF. CDR3 coding DNA: TGTGCCAGCACGGGACAGTTACCCTCCTATAATTCACCCCTCCACTTT.

The V call is TRBV5-4, the J call TRBJ1-1; D remains unclear. The CDR3 is 17 residues long. The germline V gene encodes CDR1 SGHNT and CDR2 YYREEE (reference sequence). The V end was cut by 1 base, the J end by 4 bases, with 20 bases between. CDR3 region: CASSLLINSGGGTEAFF. In DNA form, the CDR3 reads TGTGCCAGCAGCTTGTTAATTAATTCAGGTGGAGGCACTGAAGCTTTCTTT.

V gene TRBV18 combines with J gene TRBJ2-7; 10 bases are shared with TRBD2. CDR3 length: 15 residues. V trimming: 1 base; J trimming: 7 bases; junction bases outside the gene matches: 7. Germline loops: CDR1 KGHSH, CDR2 LQKENI. The CDR3 DNA sequence: TGTGCCAGCTCACCACTACTAGCGGGGATTAGTGAGCAGTACTTC. Translating gives CASSPLLAGISEQYF.

The chain is built from TRBV24-1 and TRBJ2-1; TRBD2 matches 16 bases. This CDR3 is built from 18 residues. J gave up 9 bases and V 4 bases, and 11 bases lay outside the gene matches. The germline V gene encodes CDR1 KGHDR and CDR2 SFDVKD. The CDR3 sequence is CATSDRGTSGRAGGEQFF. CDR3 nucleotide sequence: TGTGCCACCAGTGACCGAGGGACTAGCGGGAGGGCCGGAGGTGAGCAGTTCTTC.

The rearrangement joins TRBV6-1 to TRBJ1-3; TRBD1 agrees at 8 bases. Per germline, CDR1 MNHNS and CDR2 SASEGT. The ends lost 1 base at V and 6 bases at J; junction bases unmatched: 5. The CDR3 length is 15 residues. As DNA, the CDR3 is TGTGCCAGCAGTGAAGTAGGACAGGGTGAAAACACCATATATTTT. Amino acid sequence: CASSEVGQGENTIYF.

This chain connects TRBV11-2 to TRBJ2-1; 13 positions agree with TRBD2. V was pared by 1 base and J by 7 bases, with 7 bases of the junction left unmatched. Germline values: CDR1 SGHAT, CDR2 FQNNGV. This CDR3 has 17 amino acids. The CDR3 loop reads CASSLGTSGRALNEQFF. CDR3 in DNA: TGTGCCAGCAGCTTAGGAACTAGCGGGAGGGCCTTAAATGAGCAGTTCTTC.

The genes are TRBV7-3 and TRBJ1-2; D might be TRBD1 (5 bases). Germline V gene sequence: CDR1 SGHTA, CDR2 FQGTGA. The CDR3 loop spans 13 amino acids. V lost 5 bases, J lost 6 bases, and 13 bases lay in between. The CDR3: CASSRQGGDGYTF. CDR3 in DNA: TGTGCCAGCAGCCGGCAGGGCGGAGATGGCTACACCTTC.

The chain joins TRBV5-1 to TRBJ2-1, with 7 nucleotides matching TRBD1. Trimming removed 2 bases from V and 4 bases from J; junction bases left unmatched: 3. CDR1 and CDR2 from the germline V gene are SGHRS and YFSETQ. The CDR3 has 14 residues. The DNA of the CDR3 is TGCGCCAGCAGCTTACAGGGGATTTACAATGAGCAGTTCTTC. It codes for CASSLQGIYNEQFF.

The chain couples TRBV6-2 or TRBV6-3 to TRBJ1-5; 8 bases align to TRBD1. Germline assignment: CDR1 MNHEY and CDR2 SVGEGT. The CDR3 consists of 14 residues. V was clipped by 6 bases and J by 4 bases; unmatched bases: 5. The DNA for the CDR3 is TGTGCCAGCAGCACCGGGACAGGTAATCAGCCCCAGCATTTT. It yields the protein CASSTGTGNQPQHF.

This chain's CDR3 is CAWRPLTGPYEQYF. The CDR3 DNA sequence: TGTGCCTGGAGGCCGTTGACAGGCCCATACGAGCAGTACTTC. This chain connects TRBV30 to TRBJ2-7, with D possibly matching TRBD1 (6 bases). The germline gives CDR1 GTSNPN, CDR2 SVGIG (reference sequence). This CDR3 contains 14 residues. V lost 3 bases, J lost 4 bases, and 16 bases lay in between.

The chain combines TRBV7-2 with TRBJ2-5; TRBD1 aligns across 9 bases. The CDR3 extends over 16 amino acids. The trim removed 6 bases at V and 2 bases at J, leaving 10 bases unmatched. CDR1 is SGHTA and CDR2 is FQGNSA in the germline V gene. The CDR3 region has the DNA TGTGCCAGCAGTCTAACCCTGACAGGGGGGCAAGAGACCCAGTACTTC. Its translation: CASSLTLTGGQETQYF.

V and J are TRBV29-1 and TRBJ1-3; D is unresolved. The CDR3 spans 12 residues. V gave up 7 bases and J gave up 0 bases, with 7 bases separating them. Germline-derived CDR1 and CDR2 are SQVTM and ANQGSEA. The CDR3 nucleotides are TGCAGCGCTGAGAGCTCTGGAAACACCATATATTTT. Translating gives CSAESSGNTIYF.

This chain connects TRBV3-1 (or the pseudogene TRBV3-2) to TRBJ1-1; 12 bases align to TRBD1. Germline CDR1 reads LGHDT; CDR2 reads YNNKEL (reference sequence). Trimming cost V 4 bases and J 7 bases; bases outside gene matches: 13. This CDR3 has 17 amino acids. DNA for the CDR3: TGTGCCAGCAGCCCCTATCGGGGGACAGGGGGCCGGGATGAAGCTTTCTTT. Protein product: CASSPYRGTGGRDEAFF.

The chain recombines TRBV11-3 with TRBJ2-3; weak D call: TRBD1 (6 bases). Germline CDR1 and CDR2: SGHNT and YENEEA. V was pared by 3 bases and J by 3 bases, with 7 bases between. This CDR3 is 13 amino acids long. CDR3 protein: CASSFRGTDTQYF. Here the CDR3 DNA reads TGTGCCAGCAGCTTCAGGGGAACAGATACGCAGTATTTT.

Written as DNA, the CDR3 is TGTGCCAGCAGTCATGACAGGGACACTGAAGCTTTCTTT. The encoded protein is CASSHDRDTEAFF. The V gene is TRBV3-1 (or the pseudogene TRBV3-2), the J gene TRBJ1-1, with TRBD1 matching over 7 bases. The CDR3 runs to 13 residues. Germline loops: CDR1 LGHDT, CDR2 YNNKEL (reference sequence). J gave up 3 bases and V 6 bases, and 4 bases lay outside the gene matches.

The chain couples TRBV3-1 (or the pseudogene TRBV3-2) to TRBJ2-7; D might be TRBD2 (6 bases). This CDR3 is 16 amino acids long. Germline values: CDR1 LGHDT, CDR2 YNNKEL (reference sequence). The V gene lost 3 bases and the J gene lost 1 base, with 16 bases spanning the gap. Here the CDR3 reads CASSHSGRLASYEQYF. CDR3 bases: TGTGCCAGCAGCCACTCCGGAAGGCTAGCGTCCTACGAGCAGTACTTC.

The V call is TRBV9, the J call TRBJ1-2; maybe TRBD1 (5 bases). With 2 bases removed from V and 3 bases from J, the gap between germline ends came to 11 bases. The CDR3 contains 14 residues. Germline CDR1 and CDR2: SGDLS and YYNGEE. CDR3 sequence: CASSVGRGDYGYTF. The CDR3 DNA sequence: TGTGCCAGCAGCGTGGGAAGGGGCGACTATGGCTACACCTTC.

The V gene is TRBV29-1, the J gene TRBJ2-2, with D unresolved. Trimming left V 2 bases short and J 0 bases short, with 7 bases between. CDR1 is SQVTM and CDR2 is ANQGSEA in the germline V gene. The CDR3 length is 14 residues. CDR3 sequence: CSVETLTNTGELFF. In DNA form, the CDR3 reads TGCAGCGTTGAAACGCTAACGAACACCGGGGAGCTGTTTTTT.

The chain recombines TRBV5-1 with TRBJ2-3; a possible D gene is TRBD2 (6 bases). Germline-derived CDR1 and CDR2 are SGHRS and YFSETQ. Deletions cut 4 bases from V and 0 bases from J, with 9 bases between. CDR3 length equals 14 residues. CDR3 in amino acids: CASSPGGSTDTQYF. DNA for the CDR3: TGCGCCAGCAGCCCCGGGGGAAGCACAGATACGCAGTATTTT.

This clone was detected only a few times. The rearrangement uses TRBV4-3 and TRBJ2-2, with a tentative D call TRBD2 (5 bases). The CDR3 is 17 residues long. CDR1 and CDR2 (germline): LGHNA, YSLEER. Deletions cut 0 bases from V and 0 bases from J, with 11 bases between. The CDR3 region is CASSQDIRAANTGELFF. The DNA for the CDR3 is TGCGCCAGCAGCCAAGATATAAGAGCGGCGAACACCGGGGAGCTGTTTTTT.

This clone was detected only a few times. The gene calls are TRBV10-3 and TRBJ1-2; 8 positions agree with TRBD1. Trimming took 11 bases from V and 7 from J; bases not matched to a gene: 9. Germline CDR1 ENHRY, CDR2 SYGVKD. The CDR3 length is 12 residues. The CDR3 DNA follows: TGTGCCGTAGCGCAGGGGGCTGGTGGCTACACCTTC. The encoded protein is CAVAQGAGGYTF.